The 22 T cell receptor beta chains given below trace back to one sample, sequenced in a study of cytomegalovirus exposure and HLA in healthy donors. PCR was performed using 60 Vbeta and 13 Jbeta primers. Only in-frame clones appear in the TCRdb table, and some are missing; sequencing was by immunoSEQ multiplex PCR. The data contain tens of thousands of clones, roughly four fifths of them singletons. Sequencing used PBMCs. These receptor sequences come from a man aged 45-60 years in good health and CMV-seronegative.

This clone was picked up a small number of times. CDR3: CNQQGEGDQPQHF. The CDR3 DNA reads TGCAACCAACAGGGAGAGGGAGATCAGCCCCAGCATTTT. J is TRBJ1-5 and V is TRBV29-1, with D tentatively TRBD1 (6 bases). The length of the CDR3 is 13 residues. The germline V gene has CDR1 SQVTM and CDR2 ANQGSEA.

The V gene is TRBV27, the J gene TRBJ1-5; maybe TRBD1 (5 bases). The CDR3 length is 15 residues. The V end was cut by 5 bases, the J end by 3 bases, with 14 bases between. CDR1 and CDR2 from the germline V gene are MNHEY and SMNVEV (reference sequence). The CDR3, as DNA: TGTGCCAGCAGTAGGAGGGGTTTGATCAATCAGCCCCAGCATTTT. This sequence encodes CASSRRGLINQPQHF.

The chain joins TRBV1 to TRBJ2-7; TRBD2 is the table's D call and was not checked against the DNA. TRBV1 is assigned pseudogene status. CDR3 length: 15 residues. The CDR3 region has the DNA TGCACCAGCAGCCAACGGCGGGCCGTCTCCTACGAGCAGTACTTC. Translating it yields CTSSQRRAVSYEQYF.

This clone has more than one count but fewer than ten. The chain recombines TRBV5-1 with TRBJ2-7; 9 bases line up with TRBD1. With 0 bases clipped from V and 3 bases from J, the junction kept 4 bases outside the gene matches. Per germline, CDR1 SGHRS and CDR2 YFSETQ. This CDR3 has 15 residues. The CDR3 reads CASSLAGQGFYEQYF. As DNA, the CDR3 is TGCGCCAGCAGCTTGGCGGGACAGGGTTTCTACGAGCAGTACTTC.

The rearrangement uses TRBV15 and TRBJ1-5, with D possibly matching TRBD1 (5 bases). V lost 5 bases to trimming and J lost 2 bases, with 10 bases between them. From germline, CDR1 is LNHNV and CDR2 YYDKDF (reference sequence). The CDR3 spans 14 residues. This chain's CDR3 is CATSPSGGNQPQHF. The CDR3 DNA follows: TGTGCCACCAGCCCCTCGGGGGGCAATCAGCCCCAGCATTTT.

This clone has a single count. This rearrangement joins TRBV6-5 to TRBJ2-1, with TRBD2 as a possible D gene (5 bases). This CDR3 region has 13 residues. The V end was cut by 2 bases, the J end by 10 bases, with 12 bases between. Germline CDR1 MNHEY, CDR2 SVGAGI. CDR3 coding DNA: TGTGCCAGCAGTTACGCTCCGGACTTCGAGCAGTTCTTC. Protein: CASSYAPDFEQFF.

The rearrangement uses TRBV10-2 and TRBJ2-1; TRBD1 agrees at 7 bases. In germline, CDR1 is WSHSY, CDR2 SAAADI. Losses at the gene ends were 7 bases for V and 7 bases for J; bases not matched to a gene: 10. The CDR3 is 14 amino acids. This chain's CDR3 is CASNPRQGRNEQFF. CDR3 nucleotide sequence: TGCGCCAGCAACCCAAGACAGGGAAGGAATGAGCAGTTCTTC.

The V call is TRBV7-9, the J call TRBJ1-1; 7 nucleotides align to TRBD1. The CDR3 is made up of 15 amino acids. V gave up 1 base and J gave up 1 base; unmatched junction bases: 3. Germline V gene lookup returns CDR1 SEHNR and CDR2 FQNEAQ (reference sequence). The CDR3 spells CASSLVSGGNTEAFF. For the CDR3, the DNA is TGTGCCAGCAGCTTAGTGTCAGGGGGGAACACTGAAGCTTTCTTT.

The chain links TRBV5-1 to TRBJ2-1, with D perhaps matching TRBD1 (6 bases). The CDR3 is 12 residues long. In germline, CDR1 is SGHRS, CDR2 YFSETQ. Trimming cost V 2 bases and J 10 bases, with 10 bases left between them. CDR3: CASSFWGHEQFF. CDR3 in DNA: TGCGCCAGCAGCTTCTGGGGACACGAGCAGTTCTTC.

The chain recombines TRBV7-2 with TRBJ2-7; 7 bases align to TRBD2. The CDR3 is 16 amino acids. The V segment lost 1 base and the J segment 6 bases; nucleotides outside the gene matches: 12. The germline gives CDR1 SGHTA, CDR2 FQGNSA. CDR3 nucleotide sequence: TGTGCCAGCAGCTTAGAAGGAGGGAGGGCTTCGGGCGAGCAGTACTTC. Protein sequence: CASSLEGGRASGEQYF.

The V and J genes are TRBV5-1 and TRBJ2-3; 11 nucleotides match TRBD2. The germline gives CDR1 SGHRS, CDR2 YFSETQ. The CDR3 is 17 residues long. The trim removed 0 bases at V and 4 bases at J, leaving 7 bases unmatched. CDR3 nucleotide sequence: TGCGCCAGCAGCTTGGTTGCCACTAGCGGGAGTCCAGATACGCAGTATTTT. Protein: CASSLVATSGSPDTQYF.

This chain joins TRBV10-3 and TRBJ2-3; 7 bases line up with TRBD2. The CDR3 totals 13 residues. The J segment lost 2 bases and the V segment lost 7 bases, leaving 3 bases of the junction unmatched. Germline CDR1 ENHRY, CDR2 SYGVKD. In DNA form, the CDR3 reads TGTGCCATCACCGGGACTAACACAGATACGCAGTATTTT. Its translation: CAITGTNTDTQYF.

V gene TRBV6-1 combines with J gene TRBJ1-5; D is undetermined. The CDR3 has 10 amino acids. The ends were cut back, 8 bases at V and 7 bases at J, with 6 bases in the middle. Germline V gene sequence: CDR1 MNHNS, CDR2 SASEGT. CDR3 DNA: TGTGCCAGCCTTATCCAGCCCCAGCATTTT. It is translated as CASLIQPQHF.

V and J are TRBV5-4 and TRBJ1-2; 7 bases match TRBD1. The germline V gene encodes CDR1 SGHNT and CDR2 YYREEE (reference sequence). The CDR3 has 13 amino acids. The junction had 7 bases not matched to a gene; V was cut back by 3 bases and J by 8 bases. The CDR3 region has the DNA TGTGCCAGCAGCTGGATAGGGGGCTTGGGCTACACCTTC. This codes for CASSWIGGLGYTF.

The chain joins TRBV19 to TRBJ2-6, with a possible D match to TRBD2 (7 bases). With 11 bases removed from V and 2 bases from J, the gap between germline ends came to 13 bases. Germline values: CDR1 LNHDA, CDR2 SQIVND (reference sequence). The CDR3 covers 14 residues. CDR3 coding DNA: TGTGCCGGGGGGGCAGGGGCTGGGGCCAACGTCCTGACTTTC. This sequence encodes CAGGAGAGANVLTF.

The chain uses TRBV28 and TRBJ1-1; possibly TRBD1 for D (5 bases). This CDR3 region has 12 residues. Per the germline V gene, CDR1 is MDHEN and CDR2 is SYDVKM. Trimming cost V 11 bases and J 10 bases, with 20 bases left between them. Here the CDR3 DNA reads TGTGCCGGCGGAACGGGGGTTAGTGGAGCTTTCTTT. Translating gives CAGGTGVSGAFF.

The gene calls are TRBV15 and TRBJ1-5; 7 nucleotides align to TRBD1. Trimming took 3 bases from V and 6 from J; bases not matched to a gene: 2. Germline CDR1 LNHNV, CDR2 YYDKDF (reference sequence). This CDR3 contains 13 residues. This CDR3 is CATSSAGGQPQHF. As DNA, the CDR3 is TGTGCCACCAGCAGCGCAGGGGGTCAGCCCCAGCATTTT.

The rearrangement uses TRBV5-1 and TRBJ1-1; TRBD1 is a possible D gene (5 bases). Trimming took off 3 bases at V and 4 bases at J, with 13 bases between the two ends. The germline CDR1 and CDR2 sequences are SGHRS and YFSETQ. This CDR3 region has 14 residues. CDR3 loop: CASSYQGGATEAFF. The CDR3 DNA sequence: TGCGCCAGCAGCTATCAGGGAGGGGCCACTGAAGCTTTCTTT.

V usage is TRBV5-4 and J usage is TRBJ2-1; 9 bases align to TRBD2. The CDR3 is made up of 15 amino acids. V shed 4 bases and J 0 bases; nucleotides not matched to a gene: 2. Germline V gene lookup returns CDR1 SGHNT and CDR2 YYREEE (reference sequence). The DNA of the CDR3 is TGTGCCAGCAGCATTAGCGGGGGCTCCTACAATGAGCAGTTCTTC. As protein: CASSISGGSYNEQFF. Full variable domain (remainder filled in from reference TRBV5-4 and TRBJ2-1): ETGVTQSPTHLIKTRGQQVTLRCSSQSGHNTVSWYQQALGQGPQFIFQYYREEENGRGNFPPRFSGLQFPNYSSELNVNALELDDSALYLCASSISGGSYNEQFFGPGTRLTVL.

The genes are TRBV18 and TRBJ1-2; TRBD1 agrees at 9 bases. The length of the CDR3 is 13 residues. With 6 bases clipped from V and 8 bases from J, the junction kept 7 bases outside the gene matches. From germline, CDR1 is KGHSH and CDR2 LQKENI. The CDR3 DNA sequence: TGTGCCAGCTCCGGGACAGGGTTCACCGGCTACACCTTC. As protein: CASSGTGFTGYTF.

CDR3 DNA sequence: TGTGCCAGTCAAAAAGGGGGCGCTGGGACTGAAGCTTTCTTT. The encoded protein is CASQKGGAGTEAFF. The chain uses TRBV28 and TRBJ1-1; 7 bases align to TRBD1. The length of the CDR3 is 14 residues. From germline, CDR1 is MDHEN and CDR2 SYDVKM. V shed 9 bases and J 5 bases; nucleotides not matched to a gene: 12.

In this sample, this clone turned up a few times. The V and J genes are TRBV27 and TRBJ1-5; D is undetermined. The germline V gene has CDR1 MNHEY and CDR2 SMNVEV (reference sequence). V was shortened by 3 bases and J by 0 bases, with 9 bases between the two germline ends. The length of the CDR3 is 15 residues. The CDR3 is CASSFRENSNQPQHF. The CDR3 bases are TGTGCCAGCAGTTTTCGGGAGAATAGCAATCAGCCCCAGCATTTT.